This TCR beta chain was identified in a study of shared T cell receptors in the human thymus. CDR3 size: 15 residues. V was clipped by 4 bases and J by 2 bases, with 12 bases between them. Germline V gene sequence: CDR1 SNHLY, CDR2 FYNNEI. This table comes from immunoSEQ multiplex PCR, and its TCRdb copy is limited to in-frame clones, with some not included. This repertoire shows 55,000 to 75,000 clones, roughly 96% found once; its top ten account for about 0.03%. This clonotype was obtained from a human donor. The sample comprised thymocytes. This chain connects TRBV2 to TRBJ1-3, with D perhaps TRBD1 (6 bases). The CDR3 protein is CASSAGQRPGNTIYF. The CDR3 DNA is TGTGCCAGCAGTGCCGGACAGCGCCCTGGAAACACCATATATTTT.